This T cell receptor (beta chain) was identified during a study of T cell repertoires in cytomegalovirus infection. TCRdb used MiXCR to reprocess the reads, holding one entry per CDR3 protein. The sample shows roughly 630,000 distinct CDR3 sequences, 20% to 30% of them seen only once. The CDR3 is 15 amino acids. V trimming: 5 bases; J trimming: 5 bases; junction bases outside the gene matches: 7. Germline CDR1 SGHNT, CDR2 YENEEA. The source of this sequence is a human donor in good health (CMV status not recorded). Some clones in this sample may be carry-over from other donors' samples. The genes are TRBV11-3 and TRBJ2-5; 11 nucleotides match TRBD1. Material for sequencing was CD8+ T cells from PBMCs. The CDR3 region is CASSPGQGVFETQYF. In DNA form, the CDR3 reads TGTGCCAGCAGCCCGGGACAGGGGGTATTTGAGACCCAGTACTTC.